The 14 T cell receptor beta chains below were found in one sample sequenced in a study of long-term antiretroviral therapy in people with HIV. Runs used v3.0 of the immunoSEQ assay and were done at survey level. TCRdb keeps only in-frame clones here, not all; method: immunoSEQ multiplex PCR. Of 6,700 or so clones listed, about 74% were seen once; the top ten hold around 8.1%. This specimen was unsorted PBMCs, taken 0.1 years before starting antiretroviral therapy. All receptors derive from a man between 18 and 35 years old with HIV.

The chain links TRBV5-1 to TRBJ1-6; D is possibly TRBD1 (6 bases). The V and J ends lost 1 base and 10 bases respectively, with 21 bases between them. Germline lookup yields CDR1 SGHRS and CDR2 YFSETQ. This CDR3 has 17 residues. The CDR3 spells CASSLLGVVGRGSPLHF. The CDR3 region has the DNA TGCGCCAGCAGCTTGCTGGGGGTGGTGGGCAGGGGATCACCCCTCCACTTT. Filled out from reference TRBV5-1 and TRBJ1-6, the complete variable domain reads KAGVTQTPRYLIKTRGQQVTLSCSPISGHRSVSWYQQTPGQGLQFLFEYFSETQRNKGNFPGRFSGRQFSNSRSEMNVSTLELGDSALYLCASSLLGVVGRGSPLHFGNGTRLTVT.

J is TRBJ1-2 and V is TRBV7-9; 7 bases line up with TRBD1. Unmatched junction bases numbered 16, after V lost 6 bases and J lost 12 bases. The CDR3 consists of 14 residues. From germline, CDR1 is SEHNR and CDR2 FQNEAQ (reference sequence). The CDR3 bases are TGTGCCAGCAGTAGACAGGGATTCGACCATTTGGACACCTTC. The encoded protein is CASSRQGFDHLDTF.

This clone was recorded once. The DNA of the CDR3 is TGCAGCGTTGCACCGGGACAGGGAGGCTCCTACGAGCAGTACTTC. Residues: CSVAPGQGGSYEQYF. The chain has TRBV29-1 and TRBJ2-7; 9 nucleotides line up with TRBD1. Germline CDR1 SQVTM, CDR2 ANQGSEA. V shed 4 bases and J 0 bases; nucleotides not matched to a gene: 7. This CDR3 is built from 15 residues.

The chain links TRBV5-1 to TRBJ2-7; D unresolved. This CDR3 contains 13 residues. The V gene's germline CDR1 is SGHRS and CDR2 YFSETQ. Between the trimmed V and J ends, which lost 2 bases and 0 bases, there was a span of 6 bases. In nucleotides, the CDR3 is TGCGCCAGCAGCTTTGAAGTCTCCTACGAGCAGTACTTC. The encoded protein is CASSFEVSYEQYF.

The J gene is TRBJ2-1, the V gene TRBV11-2, with 9 bases identical to TRBD1. V lost 2 bases to trimming and J lost 7 bases; unmatched junction nucleotides: 9. Germline V CDR1 and CDR2: SGHAT, FQNNGV. The CDR3 runs to 16 residues. For the CDR3, the DNA is TGTGCCAGCAGCTTAATAATGGGACAGGGTCGAAATGAGCAGTTCTTC. Translated, it gives CASSLIMGQGRNEQFF.

The genes are TRBV29-1 and TRBJ2-1, with D perhaps given as TRBD1 or TRBD2 (5 bases each). Deletions cut 4 bases from V and 9 bases from J, with 22 bases between. Germline CDR1 is SQVTM and CDR2 is ANQGSEA. The CDR3 runs 15 residues. The CDR3 spells CSVVAPGPSVGEQFF. In nucleotides, the CDR3 is TGCAGCGTTGTAGCTCCGGGACCCTCAGTCGGTGAGCAGTTCTTC.

This chain uses TRBV11-3 with TRBJ1-1; D call uncertain. CDR3 length equals 13 residues. The germline V gene has CDR1 SGHNT and CDR2 YENEEA. Trimming pared 5 bases from V and 3 bases from J, leaving 10 bases between. The CDR3 nucleotides are TGTGCCAGCAGCCCCGCTGGGGACACTGAAGCTTTCTTT. Residues: CASSPAGDTEAFF.

The genes are TRBV4-1 and TRBJ2-7, with TRBD2 identical over 10 bases. Germline-derived CDR1 and CDR2 are MGHRA and YSYEKL. The CDR3 length is 16 residues. With 1 base clipped from V and 2 bases from J, the junction kept 5 bases outside the gene matches. CDR3 protein: CASSQAVAGGTYEQYF. In DNA form, the CDR3 reads TGCGCCAGCAGCCAAGCCGTAGCGGGGGGTACCTACGAGCAGTACTTC.

The chain joins TRBV7-9 to TRBJ2-7, with D unresolved. The CDR3 length is 15 residues. V dropped 1 base and J dropped 6 bases, with 16 bases sitting between them. Germline CDR1 reads SEHNR; CDR2 reads FQNEAQ (reference sequence). CDR3 sequence: CASSLVVGKRTEQYF. CDR3 nucleotide sequence: TGTGCCAGCAGCTTAGTTGTAGGGAAGCGAACCGAGCAGTACTTC.

The J gene is TRBJ2-2, the V gene TRBV5-1; TRBD1 agrees at 9 bases. Per the germline V gene, CDR1 is SGHRS and CDR2 is YFSETQ. The CDR3 is made up of 14 amino acids. J gave up 7 bases and V 2 bases, and 3 bases lay outside the gene matches. The CDR3 sequence: CASSLGTGNGELFF. The CDR3 DNA follows: TGCGCCAGCAGCTTAGGGACAGGGAACGGGGAGCTGTTTTTT.

This chain connects TRBV27 to TRBJ2-5; a weak D match, TRBD1 (5 bases). The CDR3 runs to 14 residues. The ends were cut back, 3 bases at V and 1 base at J, with 9 bases in the middle. CDR1 and CDR2 from the germline V gene are MNHEY and SMNVEV (reference sequence). CDR3 residues: CASSFAGLQETQYF. For the CDR3, the DNA is TGTGCCAGCAGTTTCGCAGGGCTCCAAGAGACCCAGTACTTC.

The chain combines TRBV6-1 with TRBJ1-1, with D hard to call. The CDR3 is 13 residues long. Between the trimmed V and J ends, which lost 6 bases and 4 bases, there was a span of 12 bases. CDR1 MNHNS and CDR2 SASEGT come from the germline V gene. The CDR3 region has the DNA TGTGCCAGCAGAGGAAATGGTCCCACTGAAGCTTTCTTT. It specifies CASRGNGPTEAFF.

The chain joins TRBV10-2 to TRBJ2-7; maybe TRBD2 (5 bases). V was cut by 10 bases and J by 3 bases, with 16 bases left in between. This CDR3 has 13 amino acids. The germline V gene has CDR1 WSHSY and CDR2 SAAADI. CDR3 in DNA: TGCGCCACCCAGCACATGGGGAGCTACGAGCAGTACGTC. Its translation is CATQHMGSYEQYV.

The V call is TRBV28, the J call TRBJ1-3; the D is unclear. The V and J ends lost 3 bases and 0 bases respectively, with 0 bases between them. The length of the CDR3 is 12 residues. Germline V gene lookup returns CDR1 MDHEN and CDR2 SYDVKM. Written as DNA, the CDR3 is TGTGCCAGCAGTTTCTCTGGAAACACCATATATTTT. It specifies CASSFSGNTIYF.